These 27 T cell receptor beta chains came from one sample sequenced in a study of blood T cell repertoires in COVID-19. Sequenced by immunoSEQ multiplex PCR; TCRdb stores in-frame clones only, minus some. The data show approximately 90,000 clones, more than 65% seen once. What was sequenced was peripheral blood. These receptors came from a man aged 80 or over with active or convalescent COVID-19.

The V gene is TRBV19, the J gene TRBJ1-4, with a possible D match to TRBD1 (6 bases). This CDR3 is built from 15 residues. Looked up from germline, CDR1 is LNHDA and CDR2 is SQIVND (reference sequence). The ends were cut back, 4 bases at V and 3 bases at J, with 12 bases in the middle. The CDR3 here is CASSRTVKPNEKLFF. The DNA of the CDR3 is TGTGCCAGTAGTAGGACAGTTAAGCCTAATGAAAAACTGTTTTTT.

The chain joins TRBV14 to TRBJ2-5; 11 positions match TRBD2. Germline loops: CDR1 SGHDN, CDR2 FVKESK. This CDR3 is built from 16 residues. Losses at the gene ends were 4 bases for V and 3 bases for J; bases not matched to a gene: 7. The DNA for the CDR3 is TGTGCCAGCAGCCGATGGGGGACTAGCGGTAAAGAGACCCAGTACTTC. Residues: CASSRWGTSGKETQYF.

The J gene is TRBJ2-4, the V gene TRBV6-2 or TRBV6-3, with TRBD1 matching over 7 bases. Germline CDR1 is MNHEY and CDR2 is SVGEGT. Trimming at V came to 2 bases and at J to 2 bases, leaving 3 bases not matched to a gene. The CDR3 consists of 15 residues. For the CDR3, the DNA is TGTGCCAGCAGTTACACCAGGGGGACCAAAAACATTCAGTACTTC. Translated: CASSYTRGTKNIQYF.

This chain connects TRBV9 to TRBJ2-7, with TRBD1 identical over 8 bases. This CDR3 spans 15 amino acids. Trimming removed 4 bases from V and 0 bases from J; junction bases left unmatched: 6. Germline V gene lookup returns CDR1 SGDLS and CDR2 YYNGEE. CDR3 amino acids: CASSFDRGFSYEQYF. CDR3 nucleotides: TGTGCCAGCAGCTTCGACAGGGGATTCTCCTACGAGCAGTACTTC.

CDR3 bases: TGTGCCAGCAGTGACTCGACTAACACCGGGGAGCTGTTTTTT. Translated: CASSDSTNTGELFF. The chain carries TRBV6-4 and TRBJ2-2; D remains ambiguous. CDR3 size: 14 residues. Germline values: CDR1 MRHNA, CDR2 SNTAGT. The ends were cut back, 0 bases at V and 2 bases at J, with 4 bases in the middle.

The rearrangement links TRBV28 to TRBJ1-6; D is undetermined. The CDR3 sequence is 16 residues long. Trimming removed 6 bases at V and 2 bases at J, with 14 bases between. Germline V gives CDR1 MDHEN, CDR2 SYDVKM. Here the CDR3 DNA reads TGTGCCAGCAGCCAAGGGAGTGCGCCCTATAATTCACCCCTCCACTTT. Encoded protein: CASSQGSAPYNSPLHF.

The chain couples TRBV5-1 to TRBJ1-1; TRBD1 matches 7 bases. Per germline, CDR1 SGHRS and CDR2 YFSETQ. The CDR3 is made up of 17 amino acids. J was trimmed by 0 bases and V by 0 bases; bases with no gene match: 8. The CDR3 sequence is CASSLGTGLGMNTEAFF. The CDR3 region has the DNA TGCGCCAGCAGCTTGGGGACAGGTTTGGGGATGAACACTGAAGCTTTCTTT.

The table lists this clone with a few counts. Here the CDR3 DNA reads TGTGCCAGCAGGCGGGGGGCTCAGTACCATACGCAGTATTTT. Its translation is CASRRGAQYHTQYF. The chain employs TRBV6-5 and TRBJ2-3; 8 bases fit TRBD2. Germline CDR1 MNHEY, CDR2 SVGAGI. Germline trimming cut 6 bases from V and 7 bases from J; bases unmatched to any gene: 9. This CDR3 comprises 14 residues.

This sequence joins TRBV5-1 and TRBJ2-2, with 9 positions matching TRBD1. J lost 5 bases, V lost 3 bases, and 2 bases had no gene match. Germline V gene data show CDR1 as SGHRS and CDR2 as YFSETQ. CDR3 length: 14 residues. The CDR3 reads CASSWGTGTGELFF. For the CDR3, the DNA is TGCGCCAGCAGCTGGGGGACAGGGACCGGGGAGCTGTTTTTT.

V gene TRBV19 combines with J gene TRBJ2-2; 8 bases agree with TRBD1. CDR3 length: 17 amino acids. Looked up from germline, CDR1 is LNHDA and CDR2 is SQIVND (reference sequence). Trimming took 5 bases from V and 3 from J; bases not matched to a gene: 11. The CDR3 DNA reads TGTGCCAGTAGTCCGTCCCAACACAGGGGGGACACCGGGGAGCTGTTTTTT. Its protein is CASSPSQHRGDTGELFF.

The genes are TRBV28 and TRBJ2-3; possibly TRBD1 for D (6 bases). The CDR3 loop spans 15 amino acids. Deletions cut 9 bases from V and 1 base from J, with 17 bases between. Per germline, CDR1 MDHEN and CDR2 SYDVKM. CDR3 region: CASGVQQGGTDTQYF. In DNA, the CDR3 is TGTGCCAGTGGGGTCCAACAGGGCGGCACAGATACGCAGTATTTT.

The chain is built from TRBV6-5 and TRBJ1-6, with D possibly being TRBD1 (6 bases). Trimming took off 3 bases at V and 7 bases at J, with 10 bases between the two ends. The CDR3 loop spans 14 amino acids. The germline gives CDR1 MNHEY, CDR2 SVGAGI. CDR3 loop: CASSYFRGNSPLHF. CDR3 sequence (DNA): TGTGCCAGCAGTTATTTCAGGGGAAATTCACCCCTCCACTTT.

The rearrangement joins TRBV7-9 to TRBJ1-3, with D unclear. CDR1 is SEHNR and CDR2 is FQNEAQ in the germline V gene (reference sequence). The CDR3 is made up of 14 amino acids. V was trimmed by 4 bases and J by 1 base, leaving 8 bases between them. CDR3 sequence (DNA): TGTGCCAGCAGCTCCTCGGGATCTGGAAACACCATATATTTT. Residues: CASSSSGSGNTIYF.

The chain recombines TRBV6-1 with TRBJ1-1; D might be TRBD1 (6 bases). The germline V gene has CDR1 MNHNS and CDR2 SASEGT. The CDR3 extends over 16 amino acids. Trimming cost V 3 bases and J 3 bases, with 17 bases left between them. The CDR3 DNA sequence: TGTGCCAGCAGTGAGGCCAGATCAGGGGTCGACACTGAAGCTTTCTTT. This encodes CASSEARSGVDTEAFF.

J is TRBJ2-3 and V is TRBV6-1; D gene unclear. The CDR3 has 11 amino acids. CDR1 and CDR2 (germline): MNHNS, SASEGT. The V end was cut by 6 bases, the J end by 4 bases, with 5 bases between. The DNA for the CDR3 is TGTGCCAGCAGCCTCGCAGATACGCAGTATTTT. Protein product: CASSLADTQYF.

The chain is built from TRBV28 and TRBJ2-7, with TRBD1 matching 10 bases. The CDR3 consists of 14 residues. Germline CDR1 and CDR2: MDHEN and SYDVKM. The V and J ends lost 10 bases and 3 bases, in that order; junction bases with no gene match: 9. The CDR3 nucleotides are TGTGCCACCCAGCCGGGACAGGGGCACTACGAGCAGTACTTC. This codes for CATQPGQGHYEQYF.

The V and J genes are TRBV15 and TRBJ2-5; possibly TRBD2 for D (6 bases). V lost 0 bases and J 5 bases, leaving 16 bases between the germline ends. The germline CDR1 and CDR2 sequences are LNHNV and YYDKDF (reference sequence). The CDR3 has 16 residues. The CDR3 DNA is TGTGCCACCAGCAGAGACTTCATGGCGGGGTCGGAGACCCAGTACTTC. Translation gives CATSRDFMAGSETQYF.

The V and J genes are TRBV5-4 and TRBJ1-3; no reliable D call. The CDR3 is made up of 15 amino acids. CDR1 and CDR2 (germline): SGHNT, YYREEE (reference sequence). V gave up 3 bases and J gave up 4 bases, with 14 bases separating them. CDR3 nucleotide sequence: TGTGCCAGCAGCTCCGGTGGCAGCGGGGGAAACACCATATATTTT. It yields the protein CASSSGGSGGNTIYF.

The V and J genes are TRBV28 and TRBJ2-4; D uncertain. Germline V CDR1 and CDR2: MDHEN, SYDVKM. The CDR3 contains 13 residues. V lost 3 bases, J lost 7 bases, and 10 bases lay in between. The CDR3 region is CASSLVGQNIQYF. The CDR3 DNA reads as TGTGCCAGCAGTTTGGTTGGCCAGAACATTCAGTACTTC.

The chain is built from TRBV3-1 (or the pseudogene TRBV3-2) and TRBJ1-2, with a possible D match to TRBD1 (5 bases). Germline V lookup: CDR1 LGHDT, CDR2 YNNKEL (reference sequence). The CDR3 length is 14 residues. The V gene lost 4 bases and the J gene lost 8 bases, with 17 bases spanning the gap. The CDR3 sequence: CASSPMGGLGGYTF. The CDR3, as DNA: TGTGCCAGCAGCCCTATGGGGGGGTTAGGGGGCTACACCTTC.

This clone was recorded once. J is TRBJ2-1 and V is TRBV7-2; TRBD2 agrees at 11 bases. V shed 0 bases and J 5 bases; nucleotides not matched to a gene: 6. Germline V CDR1 and CDR2: SGHTA, FQGNSA. The CDR3 is 17 residues long. The CDR3 bases are TGTGCCAGCAGCTTAGCGGCTAGCGGGGGGCCTAACAATGAGCAGTTCTTC. This translates into CASSLAASGGPNNEQFF.

The table lists this clone with a few counts. The J gene is TRBJ2-1, the V gene TRBV2, with 7 bases that match TRBD2. Germline lookup yields CDR1 SNHLY and CDR2 FYNNEI. With V trimmed by 6 bases and J by 7 bases, 15 bases remained unmatched. The CDR3 has 16 residues. The CDR3 DNA reads as TGTGCCAGCAGCCCCAATGGGTTCGGGGGGAGGAATGAGCAGTTCTTC. This codes for CASSPNGFGGRNEQFF.

This clone was detected once. CDR3 sequence: CASSPRTGRDYGYTF. The CDR3 DNA reads TGTGCCAGCAGCCCCCGGACAGGGAGGGACTATGGCTACACCTTC. The gene calls are TRBV7-8 and TRBJ1-2; 8 positions match TRBD1. CDR3 length: 15 residues. V lost 5 bases, J lost 3 bases, and 8 bases stayed unmatched. Germline CDR1 is SGHVS and CDR2 is FQNEAQ.

The chain employs TRBV6-4 and TRBJ1-5; D is unclear. Germline lookup yields CDR1 MRHNA and CDR2 SNTAGT. V lost 5 bases, J lost 3 bases, and 8 bases lay in between. This CDR3 contains 13 residues. CDR3 sequence reads: CASSRSLNQPQHF. The CDR3 DNA reads as TGTGCCAGCAGTAGGAGTCTCAATCAGCCCCAGCATTTT.

This chain joins TRBV10-1 and TRBJ1-1; 10 bases match TRBD1. Unmatched junction bases numbered 8, after V lost 6 bases and J lost 4 bases. Per the germline V gene, CDR1 is WNHNN and CDR2 is SYGVQD (reference sequence). This CDR3 contains 15 residues. CDR3 bases: TGCGCCAGCAGAGCCGGGACAGGGGTCGGCACTGAAGCTTTCTTT. Its protein product is CASRAGTGVGTEAFF.

About this clone: Given a much more abundant clone one base away, this may be a read error. The chain employs TRBV27 and TRBJ2-7; 11 bases align to TRBD1. Germline CDR1 MNHEY, CDR2 SMNVEV (reference sequence). This CDR3 has 17 residues. CDR3 region: CATSLSWGGTGGPEQYF. CDR3 bases: TGTGCCACCAGTTTATCGTGGGGGGGGACAGGGGGTCCCGAGCAGTACTTC.

The J gene is TRBJ2-2, the V gene TRBV6-1, with D possibly being TRBD2 (5 bases). V was pared by 4 bases and J by 4 bases, with 16 bases between. The germline V gene encodes CDR1 MNHNS and CDR2 SASEGT. This CDR3 is built from 16 residues. In DNA, the CDR3 is TGTGCCAGCAGTGTGGACCTTGGAGGTATCACCGGGGAGCTGTTTTTT. Translated, it gives CASSVDLGGITGELFF.